This TCR beta chain was found in a study of Graves' ophthalmopathy and Graves' hyperthyroidism. CDR3 regions of TCR beta were amplified from RNA transcripts. First-round RT-PCR with HTBI primers preceded a second-round multiplex PCR. Each CDR3 protein gets one entry after TCRdb re-called the multiplex PCR reads with MiXCR. The sample contains about 220,000 distinct CDR3 sequences, 20% to 25% of which appear only once. In donors with ophthalmopathy, activity was moderate-to-severe, with CAS ≥3, NOSPECS ≥4 and duration under 3 months. Certain patients were not enrolled. These were patients with other autoimmune diseases, uncontrolled infections, pregnancy or lactation. This clonotype originated in a woman in her forties or fifties with Graves' ophthalmopathy. Input material: peripheral blood.

The CDR3 DNA follows: TGTGCCAGCAGCTTATTCGGGTCCCCCTACGAGCAGTACTTC. Translated, it gives CASSLFGSPYEQYF. V gene TRBV7-2 combines with J gene TRBJ2-7; unclear D gene. The CDR3 totals 14 residues. Germline assignment: CDR1 SGHTA and CDR2 FQGNSA. Trimming stripped 2 bases from V and 2 bases from J, with 10 bases between. The full variable domain, its missing parts supplied by reference TRBV7-2 and TRBJ2-7, is GAGVSQSPSNKVTEKGKDVELRCDPISGHTALYWYRQSLGQGLEFLIYFQGNSAPDKSGLPSDRFSAERTGGSVSTLTIQRTQQEDSAVYLCASSLFGSPYEQYFGPGTRLTVT.